This entry describes one T cell receptor beta chain. Antigen unknown. The CDR3 consists of 15 residues. V was cut by 8 bases and J by 1 base, with 18 bases left in between. Per the germline V gene, CDR1 is SGHNT and CDR2 is YYREEE (reference sequence). The sample comes from a study of follicular helper T cells after annual influenza vaccination. Study as a whole: For some subjects, blood spans the 2013-2014, 2014-2015 and 2015-2016 annual vaccinations.

Generated by immunoSEQ multiplex PCR, the TCRdb table keeps only in-frame clones and is missing some. The repertoire includes some 30,000 clones, approximately 78% of them detected once, and roughly 1.1% sits in the top ten. Time point meaning: 2014-2015 season, pre-vaccination. Before and after seasonal inactivated influenza vaccination, adults gave blood for sorting CD4 subsets for sequencing. Study-level points and caveats: Day 7 ICOS+CD38+ clones were most often found later in ICOS-CD38- cTfh cells. Just 10-20% of cells analyzed had recovered productive TCRB sequences.

This TCR came from an adult who received the influenza vaccine. The genes are TRBV5-4 and TRBJ1-1; perhaps TRBD1 as D (5 bases). Sequenced here: CXCR5+ CD38- circulating T follicular helper cells from blood, sampled on the day of influenza vaccination. The sample's subset: circulating Tfh, non-naive CD4+CXCR5+PD-1+ (ICOS+CD38+ or ICOS-CD38-). CDR3 coding DNA: TGTGCCAGTGGGGGGGGAGGGGCAACGAACACTGAAGCTTTCTTT. It specifies CASGGGGATNTEAFF.